The 15 T cell receptor beta chains below were found in one sample sequenced in a study of cytomegalovirus exposure and HLA in healthy donors. PCR used 60 Vbeta primers and 13 Jbeta primers. Repertoires were generated with immunoSEQ multiplex PCR, while TCRdb's copy carries only in-frame clones and drops some. This sample's clone table lists some 110,000 clones. The sample taken for sequencing was PBMCs. These receptors originate from a man in his forties in good health and CMV-seronegative.

The chain joins TRBV5-1 to TRBJ2-5; tentatively, D is TRBD2 (6 bases). The DNA end is a closer match to TRBJ2-7, so the J assignment may be wrong. In germline, CDR1 is SGHRS, CDR2 YFSETQ. The CDR3 has 12 amino acids. The CDR3 DNA is TGCGCCAGGCCGGGGGTAGTCTACGAGCAGTACTTC. Its protein is CARPGVVYEQYF.

The chain couples TRBV10-1 to TRBJ1-5, with D possibly being TRBD1 (6 bases). This CDR3 comprises 13 residues. The V end was cut by 4 bases, the J end by 3 bases, with 7 bases between. In germline, CDR1 is WNHNN, CDR2 SYGVQD (reference sequence). CDR3 nucleotides: TGCGCCAGCAGTGGACAGGTCAATCAGCCCCAGCATTTT. Translation gives CASSGQVNQPQHF.

The chain recombines TRBV4-2 with TRBJ2-5, with D tentatively TRBD1 (6 bases). The V end lost 4 bases, the J end lost 1 base, and 16 bases lay between the germline ends. The germline V gene encodes CDR1 LGHNA and CDR2 YNFKEQ. The CDR3 contains 16 residues. The CDR3 coding sequence is TGTGCCAGCAGCCCCGGCGAGGACAGCACCCAAGAGACCCAGTACTTC. As protein: CASSPGEDSTQETQYF.

This chain uses TRBV5-6 with TRBJ2-7, with D perhaps TRBD2 (5 bases). Per germline, CDR1 SGHDT and CDR2 YYEEEE. With 1 base removed from V and 0 bases from J, the gap between germline ends came to 14 bases. CDR3 length: 16 residues. This chain's CDR3 is CASSLFTGVSSYEQYF. The CDR3 DNA reads TGTGCCAGCAGCTTGTTTACCGGGGTGAGCTCCTACGAGCAGTACTTC.

The CDR3 is CASGGGTTNTEAFF. The DNA for the CDR3 is TGTGCCAGCGGGGGGGGGACAACGAACACTGAAGCTTTCTTT. The chain couples TRBV9 to TRBJ1-1, with D possibly being TRBD1 (6 bases). Trimming took off 7 bases at V and 1 base at J, with 14 bases between the two ends. CDR1 is SGDLS and CDR2 is YYNGEE in the germline V gene. The CDR3 has 14 residues.

V gene TRBV29-1 combines with J gene TRBJ2-5; TRBD1 might be the D (7 bases). This CDR3 has 11 amino acids. Trimming left V 7 bases short and J 4 bases short, with 10 bases between. Germline loops: CDR1 SQVTM, CDR2 ANQGSEA. The CDR3 is CSGQGGETQYF. The CDR3 region has the DNA TGCAGCGGACAGGGAGGAGAGACCCAGTACTTC.

The chain has TRBV19 and TRBJ1-1; D not resolved. CDR3 size: 13 residues. V was clipped by 4 bases and J by 0 bases, with 6 bases between them. Germline CDR1 reads LNHDA; CDR2 reads SQIVND (reference sequence). The CDR3 is CASSTSVNTEAFF. The CDR3 bases are TGTGCCAGTAGTACCTCGGTGAACACTGAAGCTTTCTTT.

This sequence joins TRBV6-5 and TRBJ1-6; a weak D match, TRBD1 (5 bases). Germline CDR1 is MNHEY and CDR2 is SVGAGI. Trimming pared 5 bases from V and 6 bases from J, leaving 11 bases between. The CDR3 length is 14 residues. The CDR3 DNA reads TGTGCCAGCAGTAACCGGGACTCTAATTCACCCCTCCACTTT. This gives the protein CASSNRDSNSPLHF.

The chain recombines TRBV30 with TRBJ2-2; weak D call: TRBD2 (5 bases). Deletions cut 6 bases from V and 3 bases from J, with 17 bases between. Germline lookup yields CDR1 GTSNPN and CDR2 SVGIG (reference sequence). CDR3 length: 15 amino acids. CDR3 coding DNA: TGTGCCTGCCGACTAAGCCGGACCTACACCGGGGAGCTGTTTTTT. It yields the protein CACRLSRTYTGELFF.

This rearrangement joins TRBV5-6 to TRBJ2-3; D is possibly TRBD1 (5 bases). This CDR3 spans 13 amino acids. Trimming took off 4 bases at V and 6 bases at J, with 12 bases between the two ends. The germline V gene encodes CDR1 SGHDT and CDR2 YYEEEE. The CDR3, as DNA: TGTGCCAGCAGCCCGGACAAGTGGGATACGCAGTATTTT. Amino acid sequence: CASSPDKWDTQYF.

The chain joins TRBV28 to TRBJ1-1, with TRBD1 as a possible D gene (6 bases). There are 15 residues in the CDR3. V lost 5 bases to trimming and J lost 10 bases, with 23 bases between them. The germline CDR1 and CDR2 sequences are MDHEN and SYDVKM. The CDR3, as DNA: TGTGCCAGCAGTCCAGGAAACAGGGTTGGGTCCGGAGCTTTCTTT. Translating gives CASSPGNRVGSGAFF.

V gene TRBV7-2 combines with J gene TRBJ1-6; 8 nucleotides line up with TRBD1. The V gene end was trimmed by 4 bases and the J gene end by 14 bases; junction bases not matched to a gene: 13. In germline, CDR1 is SGHTA, CDR2 FQGNSA. This CDR3 is 15 amino acids long. The CDR3 here is CASSSSVTGVGSLHF. The DNA for the CDR3 is TGTGCCAGCAGCTCCTCCGTGACAGGGGTAGGCTCCCTCCACTTT.

The rearrangement joins TRBV28 to TRBJ1-1; D might be TRBD1 (6 bases). With 7 bases removed from V and 0 bases from J, the gap between germline ends came to 9 bases. CDR3 size: 13 residues. CDR1 is MDHEN, CDR2 SYDVKM, per germline. The CDR3 protein is CASKRTVNTEAFF. The CDR3 coding sequence is TGTGCCAGCAAGCGGACAGTGAACACTGAAGCTTTCTTT.

The rearrangement joins TRBV5-1 to TRBJ2-3; 9 nucleotides line up with TRBD2. Germline V gene lookup returns CDR1 SGHRS and CDR2 YFSETQ. This CDR3 is 17 amino acids long. After removal of 6 bases from V and 0 bases from J, the junction contained 11 bases not matched to a gene. CDR3 residues: CASTGIAGDRSTDTQYF. Written as DNA, the CDR3 is TGCGCCAGCACCGGAATAGCGGGAGATAGGAGCACAGATACGCAGTATTTT.

The V call is TRBV5-1, the J call TRBJ1-5; TRBD1 might be the D (6 bases). Trimming stripped 0 bases from V and 3 bases from J, with 7 bases between. The CDR3 totals 14 residues. From germline, CDR1 is SGHRS and CDR2 YFSETQ. The CDR3 bases are TGCGCCAGCAGCTTGGGGACAGACAATCAGCCCCAGCATTTT. Protein product: CASSLGTDNQPQHF.